This TCR beta chain was recorded in a study of blood T cells in healthy people across ages. From germline, CDR1 is MNHEY and CDR2 SVGAGI. The V end was cut by 10 bases, the J end by 5 bases, with 15 bases between. This CDR3 spans 13 amino acids. The use of a sample-barcoded 5' primer and a J-beta primer mix characterized a second PCR of roughly 6 to 11 cycles. Individual samples furnished no less than 2.5 million CDR3-containing paired-end reads apiece. TCRdb independently ran MiXCR on the 5' RACE reads; one entry per CDR3 protein. In the table there are approximately 850,000 distinct CDR3 sequences, under 45% of which are singletons. As regards this clonotype: What it binds is not known.

Study observations and caveats: Greater diversity and more naive CD4+ cells were seen in long-lived donors than in aged donors. TCR beta diversity correlated strongly with naive T cell percentage.

Material for sequencing was blood. This chain joins TRBV6-5 and TRBJ2-1; D is possibly TRBD1 or TRBD2 (5 bases each). This TCR derives from a man aged 55 to 69 in good health. CDR3 in amino acids: CATQTGTNNEQFF. CDR3 sequence (DNA): TGTGCCACACAAACCGGGACCAACAATGAGCAGTTCTTC.